The rows below give T cell receptor beta chains drawn from one sample of a study of early T cells in non-severe SARS-CoV-2 infection. Via MiXCR, TCRdb re-called the 5' RACE reads, giving one row per CDR3 protein. Here the sample spans some 57,000 distinct CDR3 sequences, roughly 8.2% being singletons. Material for sequencing was whole blood. Receptors were obtained from an adult who was a healthcare worker with PCR-confirmed SARS-CoV-2 infection or an uninfected control (not recorded which). Both conserved end residues are trimmed from each CDR3. Fields, in order: V gene, clone size, J gene, CDR3 protein. Rows may omit the clone size; those that give it use once, few, many or a size class.

TRBV10-2	many	TRBJ2-1	ASSESLAFTYNEQF
TRBV27	few	TRBJ2-7	ASSSGLGYEQY
TRBV7-9	.	TRBJ1-6	ASSSGQFLNSPLH
TRBV11-2	.	TRBJ2-1	ASSQDGSFYNEQF
TRBV18	few	TRBJ2-7	ASSPGQGEQY
TRBV28	.	TRBJ2-7	ACSTTDLAYEQY
TRBV2	few	TRBJ2-7	ASSGTSGRAYEQY
TRBV11-1	.	TRBJ2-1	ASSITGLAGYNEQF
TRBV29-1	few	TRBJ2-3	STREITDTQY
TRBV7-9	many	TRBJ1-5	ATQEANSNQPQH
TRBV7-9	many	TRBJ2-7	ASSFRPYEQY
TRBV6-1	.	TRBJ1-1	ASIRTGGVTEAF
TRBV20-1	.	TRBJ2-1	SARISGHEQF
TRBV14	.	TRBJ2-3	ASSHRRLAGGQSTDTQY
TRBV28	.	TRBJ1-1	ASRAPLGQGMNTEAF
TRBV28	few	TRBJ1-4	ASTPVRTGVEKLF
TRBV20-1	few	TRBJ2-1	SAREWASGKVNEQF